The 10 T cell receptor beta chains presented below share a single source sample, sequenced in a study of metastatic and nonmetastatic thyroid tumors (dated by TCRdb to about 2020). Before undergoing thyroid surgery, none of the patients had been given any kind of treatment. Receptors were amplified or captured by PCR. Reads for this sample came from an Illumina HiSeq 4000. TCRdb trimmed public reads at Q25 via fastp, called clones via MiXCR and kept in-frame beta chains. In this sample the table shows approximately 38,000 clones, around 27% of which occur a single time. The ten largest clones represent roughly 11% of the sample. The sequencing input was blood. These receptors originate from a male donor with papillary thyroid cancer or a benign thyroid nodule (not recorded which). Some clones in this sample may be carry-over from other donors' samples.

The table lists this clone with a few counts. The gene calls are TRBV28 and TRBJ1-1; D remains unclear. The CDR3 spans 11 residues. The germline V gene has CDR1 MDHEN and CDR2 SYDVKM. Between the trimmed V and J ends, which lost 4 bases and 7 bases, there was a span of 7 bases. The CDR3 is CASSSVSEAFF. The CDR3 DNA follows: TGTGCCAGCAGTTCGGTCAGTGAAGCTTTCTTT.

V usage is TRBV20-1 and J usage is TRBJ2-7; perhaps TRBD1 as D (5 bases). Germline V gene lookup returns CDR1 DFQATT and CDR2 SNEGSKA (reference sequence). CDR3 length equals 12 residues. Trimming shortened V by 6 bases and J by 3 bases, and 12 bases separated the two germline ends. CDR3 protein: CSARQGGYEQYF. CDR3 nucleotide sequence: TGCAGTGCCCGGCAGGGTGGCTACGAGCAGTACTTC.

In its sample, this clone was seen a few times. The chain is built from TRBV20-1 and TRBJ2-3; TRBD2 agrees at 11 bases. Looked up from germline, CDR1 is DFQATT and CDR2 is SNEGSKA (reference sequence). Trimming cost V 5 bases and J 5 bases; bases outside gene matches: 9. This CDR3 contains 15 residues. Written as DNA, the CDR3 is TGCAGTGCTCCACCTTCTAGCGGGGGGAAAGATACGCAGTATTTT. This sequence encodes CSAPPSSGGKDTQYF.

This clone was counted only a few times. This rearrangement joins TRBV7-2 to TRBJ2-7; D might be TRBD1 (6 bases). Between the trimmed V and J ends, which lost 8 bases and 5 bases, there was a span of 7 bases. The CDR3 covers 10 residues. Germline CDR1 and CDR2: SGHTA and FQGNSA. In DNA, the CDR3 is TGTGCCAGCGGGGGCGACGAGCAGTACTTC. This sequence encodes CASGGDEQYF.

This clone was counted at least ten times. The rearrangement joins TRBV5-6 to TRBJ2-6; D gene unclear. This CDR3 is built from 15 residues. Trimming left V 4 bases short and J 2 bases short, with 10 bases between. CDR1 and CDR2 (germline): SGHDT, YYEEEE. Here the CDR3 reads CASSRWTAGANVLTF. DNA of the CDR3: TGTGCCAGCAGCCGATGGACGGCTGGGGCCAACGTCCTGACTTTC.

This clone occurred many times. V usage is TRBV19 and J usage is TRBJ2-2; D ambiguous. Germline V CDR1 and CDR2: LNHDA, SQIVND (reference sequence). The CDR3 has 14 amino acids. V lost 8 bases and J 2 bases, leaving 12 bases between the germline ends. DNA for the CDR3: TGTGCCAGTTATGGGAAGGGTAACACCGGGGAGCTGTTTTTT. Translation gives CASYGKGNTGELFF. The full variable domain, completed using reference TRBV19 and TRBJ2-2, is DGGITQSPKYLFRKEGQNVTLSCEQNLNHDAMYWYRQDPGQGLRLIYYSQIVNDFQKGDIAEGYSVSREKKESFPLTVTSAQKNPTAFYLCASYGKGNTGELFFGEGSRLTVL.

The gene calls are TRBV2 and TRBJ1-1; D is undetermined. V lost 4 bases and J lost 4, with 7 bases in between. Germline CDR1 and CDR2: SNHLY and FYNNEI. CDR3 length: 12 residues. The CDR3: CASSGPGTEAFF. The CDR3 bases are TGTGCCAGCAGTGGACCGGGCACTGAAGCTTTCTTT.

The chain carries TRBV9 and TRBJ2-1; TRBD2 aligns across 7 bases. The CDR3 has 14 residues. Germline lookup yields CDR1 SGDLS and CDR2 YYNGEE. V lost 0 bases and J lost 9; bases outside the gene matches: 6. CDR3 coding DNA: TGTGCCAGCAGCGTAGTGGCGGGAGATCTTGAGCAGTTCTTC. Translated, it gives CASSVVAGDLEQFF.

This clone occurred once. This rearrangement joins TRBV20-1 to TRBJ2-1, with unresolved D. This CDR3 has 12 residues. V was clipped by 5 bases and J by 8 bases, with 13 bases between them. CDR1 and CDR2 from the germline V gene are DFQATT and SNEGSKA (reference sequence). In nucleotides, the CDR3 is TGCAGTGCTGGCCGGAGTCTAGATGAGCAGTTCTTC. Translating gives CSAGRSLDEQFF.

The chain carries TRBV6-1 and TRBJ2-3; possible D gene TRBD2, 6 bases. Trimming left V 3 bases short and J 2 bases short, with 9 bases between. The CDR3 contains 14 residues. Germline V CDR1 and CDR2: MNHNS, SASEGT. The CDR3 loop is CASSEGGDTDTQYF. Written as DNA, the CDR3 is TGTGCCAGCAGTGAGGGGGGAGACACAGATACGCAGTATTTT.